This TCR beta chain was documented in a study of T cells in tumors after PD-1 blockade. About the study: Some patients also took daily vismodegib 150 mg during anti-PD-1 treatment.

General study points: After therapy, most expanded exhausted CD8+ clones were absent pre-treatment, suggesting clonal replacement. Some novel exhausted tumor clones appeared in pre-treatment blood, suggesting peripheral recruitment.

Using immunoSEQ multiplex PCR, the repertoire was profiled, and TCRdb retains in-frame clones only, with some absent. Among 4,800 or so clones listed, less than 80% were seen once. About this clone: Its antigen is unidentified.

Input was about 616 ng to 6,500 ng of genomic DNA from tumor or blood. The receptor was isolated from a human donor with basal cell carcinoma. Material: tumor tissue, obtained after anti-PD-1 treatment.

CDR3 sequence reads: CASSYKETQYF. CDR3 DNA sequence: TGTGCCAGCAGTTATAAAGAGACCCAGTACTTC. This chain joins TRBV6-5 and TRBJ2-5; D is ambiguous. Deletions cut 3 bases from V and 3 bases from J, with 2 bases between. The CDR3 consists of 11 residues. From germline, CDR1 is MNHEY and CDR2 SVGAGI.